A selection of T cell receptor beta chains follows, all from one sample in a study of blood T cell repertoires in COVID-19. TCRdb's table, derived via immunoSEQ multiplex PCR, lists solely in-frame clones and lacks some. The table lists roughly 250,000 clones, roughly 88% of them singletons. Sequenced: PBMCs or T cells enriched from blood (not recorded which). These TCRs come from a woman between 40 and 50 years old who had been exposed to COVID-19. The CDR3 runs from the conserved cysteine through the conserved F or W. The D gene is left open where the match is weak. Clone size is not always given. Where it is, it says once, few, many or a class for expanded clones.

few	TRBV4-2	TRBJ1-4	NA	TGTGCCAGCAGCCAAGCCGAGGCGTTACTCCCCTCTAATGAAAAACTGTTTTTT	CASSQAEALLPSNEKLFF
NA	TRBV5-6	TRBJ2-1	NA	TGTGCCAGCAGCTTGGCCGGAGTAGCCTATGAGCAGTTCTTC	CASSLAGVAYEQFF
once	TRBV18	TRBJ1-2	TRBD1	TGTGCCAGCTCACCGACAGGGGGCACCGGCAAATCTCTTAACTATGGCTACACCTTC	CASSPTGGTGKSLNYGYTF
NA	TRBV6-5	TRBJ2-7	NA	TGTGCCAGCAGACTACAACCGGGACTCCACGAGCAGTACTTC	CASRLQPGLHEQYF
NA	TRBV15	TRBJ1-3	NA	TGTGCCACCAGGTACAGGGCTGGAAACACCATATATTTT	CATRYRAGNTIYF
NA	TRBV19	TRBJ1-1	NA	TGTGCCAGTAGTAAGGGGGATAAGGGCGAAGCTTTCTTT	CASSKGDKGEAFF
NA	TRBV11-2	TRBJ1-6	NA	TGTGCCAGCAGCTTAATTGTTAGCTACTCACCCCTCCACTTT	CASSLIVSYSPLHF
NA	TRBV6-2/TRBV6-3	TRBJ1-2	NA	TGTGCCAGCAGTTACGGCAGGGCGGACTATGGCTACACCTTC	CASSYGRADYGYTF
NA	TRBV18	TRBJ1-4	NA	TGTGCCAGCTCACCAGCTTTAGGGGCAACTAATGAAAAACTGTTTTTT	CASSPALGATNEKLFF
NA	TRBV7-2	TRBJ2-4	TRBD2	TGTGCCAGCAGCCATAGCGGGAGTGCGGATGGAGCCAAAAACATTCAGTACTTC	CASSHSGSADGAKNIQYF
NA	TRBV2	TRBJ2-5	NA	TGTGCCAGCTTCGGGGGATACGAGACCCAGTACTTC	CASFGGYETQYF
NA	TRBV4-1	TRBJ2-4	NA	TGCGCCAGCAGCCAAGATAAGGACAGCCTAGCCAAAAACATTCAGTACTTC	CASSQDKDSLAKNIQYF
NA	TRBV5-6	TRBJ1-6	NA	TGTGCCAGCAGCTTGGGGCATTTCAATAATTCACCCCTCCACTTT	CASSLGHFNNSPLHF
NA	TRBV7-2	TRBJ2-1	NA	TGTGCCAGCATCTCAAGGTCGGCAGGCAATGAGCAGTTCTTC	CASISRSAGNEQFF
NA	TRBV4-3	TRBJ1-1	NA	TGCGCCAGCAGCCAAGTTGAATGGGGCAGAGCTTTCTTT	CASSQVEWGRAFF
NA	TRBV10-3	TRBJ2-5	TRBD1	TGTGCCATCAGTGGACAGGGAGAGACCCAGTACTTC	CAISGQGETQYF
NA	TRBV2	TRBJ1-2	TRBD1	TGTGCCAGCAGTGAATGGTCCAGGGGGCATGACTATGGCTACACCTTC	CASSEWSRGHDYGYTF
once	TRBV7-2	TRBJ2-2	NA	TGTGCCAGCAGCTCCACGGGCGGGACGAACACCGGGGAGCTGTTTTTT	CASSSTGGTNTGELFF
NA	TRBV9	TRBJ1-2	NA	TGTGCCAGCAGCGTATTTAGGGGTAGTAACTCCAATAGCTACACCTTC	CASSVFRGSNSNSYTF
NA	TRBV28	TRBJ2-4	TRBD1	TGTGCCAGCAGTTCAATTCGACAGGGCCACATTCAGTACTTC	CASSSIRQGHIQYF
NA	TRBV30	TRBJ1-5	NA	TGTGCCTGGAGCCTGGCGGGGGATCAGCCCCAGCATTTT	CAWSLAGDQPQHF
NA	TRBV7-9	TRBJ2-5	NA	TGTGCCAGCAGCTTAGACGCCTTTTACACACAAGAGACCCAGTACTTC	CASSLDAFYTQETQYF
NA	TRBV6-6	TRBJ1-2	NA	TGTGCCAGCAGTTATAGGCAGGAAGCTTATGGCTACACCTTC	CASSYRQEAYGYTF
NA	TRBV19	TRBJ1-4	NA	TGTGCCAGTACTACAGGTCTAGGAGAAAAACTGTTTTTT	CASTTGLGEKLFF
NA	TRBV5-1	TRBJ1-4	NA	TGTGCCAGCAGCTTGGCGGGGGTTTCGACTGAAAAACTGTTTTTT	CASSLAGVSTEKLFF
NA	TRBV6-2/TRBV6-3	TRBJ2-1	TRBD2	TGTGCCAGCAGTTACTCGACTAGCGTCAATGAGCAGTTCTTC	CASSYSTSVNEQFF
NA	TRBV3-1/TRBV3-2	TRBJ1-5	TRBD1	TGTGCCAGCAGCCGCGGACAGGGCCAAGGGCAGCCCCAGCATTTT	CASSRGQGQGQPQHF
NA	TRBV5-4	TRBJ2-1	NA	TGTGCCAGCAGCTTGGGACCAGGAAATCTCAATGAGCAGTTCTTC	CASSLGPGNLNEQFF
NA	TRBV5-4	TRBJ2-3	TRBD1	TGTGCCAGCAGCACCCGGGACAGGGGGCCCGATACGCAGTATTTT	CASSTRDRGPDTQYF
NA	TRBV6-5	TRBJ2-3	TRBD1	TGTGCCAGCAGACGACAGGGGGAATACACAGATACGCAGTATTTT	CASRRQGEYTDTQYF